The 21 T cell receptor beta chains below were found in one sample sequenced in a study of blood T cell repertoires in COVID-19. TCRdb's table, derived via immunoSEQ multiplex PCR, lists solely in-frame clones and lacks some. The table shows some 200,000 clones, with about nine tenths occurring only once. Sequencing was carried out using peripheral blood. The receptors derive from a man older than 75 with acute or convalescent COVID-19.

In DNA, the CDR3 is TGTGCCAGCAGCTTGCACGGGACTGATAGCAATCAGCCCCAGCATTTT. Residues: CASSLHGTDSNQPQHF. The rearrangement links TRBV7-3 to TRBJ1-5; D is perhaps TRBD1 (5 bases). CDR1 is SGHTA, CDR2 FQGTGA, per germline. The germline V and J ends were trimmed by 3 bases and 0 bases, with 12 bases remaining between them. This CDR3 contains 16 residues. The full variable domain, rest sourced from reference TRBV7-3 and TRBJ1-5, is GAGVSQTPSNKVTEKGKYVELRCDPISGHTALYWYRQSLGQGPEFLIYFQGTGAADDSGLPNDRFFAVRPEGSVSTLKIQRTERGDSAVYLCASSLHGTDSNQPQHFGDGTRLSIL.

The chain is built from TRBV18 and TRBJ2-1; 11 nucleotides match TRBD2. CDR3 length: 15 residues. Germline loops: CDR1 KGHSH, CDR2 LQKENI. Unmatched junction bases numbered 3, after V lost 3 bases and J lost 5 bases. CDR3 in DNA: TGTGCCAGCTCACCGCCTAGCGGGAGGAACAATGAGCAGTTCTTC. Its protein is CASSPPSGRNNEQFF.

J is TRBJ2-5 and V is TRBV7-9, with a possible D match to TRBD2 (6 bases). Trimming pared 3 bases from V and 6 bases from J, leaving 14 bases between. Germline CDR1 SEHNR, CDR2 FQNEAQ (reference sequence). The CDR3 consists of 14 residues. CDR3 DNA sequence: TGTGCCAGCAGCTTGTCGGGAGCTGTAAAGACCCAGTACTTC. Its protein is CASSLSGAVKTQYF.

The rearrangement uses TRBV4-2 and TRBJ1-5; 8 bases agree with TRBD1. Germline CDR1 and CDR2: LGHNA and YNFKEQ. The CDR3 is 17 residues long. The J segment lost 2 bases and the V segment lost 0 bases, leaving 6 bases of the junction unmatched. The CDR3 sequence is CASSQDDRGTGNQPQHF. In DNA, the CDR3 is TGTGCCAGCAGCCAAGATGACAGGGGTACGGGCAATCAGCCCCAGCATTTT.

The V gene is TRBV5-1, the J gene TRBJ2-3; D is possibly TRBD1 (7 bases). Trimming stripped 1 base from V and 3 bases from J, with 15 bases between. The CDR3 is made up of 16 amino acids. CDR1 and CDR2 from the germline V gene are SGHRS and YFSETQ. CDR3 loop: CASSLLTGTSTDTQYF. The CDR3 DNA reads TGCGCCAGCAGCTTGCTGACAGGGACTTCAACAGATACGCAGTATTTT.

The chain has TRBV2 and TRBJ1-4, with 8 bases lining up with TRBD1. The CDR3 runs to 15 residues. Germline V gives CDR1 SNHLY, CDR2 FYNNEI. V lost 6 bases and J lost 7; bases outside the gene matches: 10. CDR3 DNA: TGTGCCAGCAGGATAGGACAGGGCGGTCGTGAAAAACTGTTTTTT. Protein: CASRIGQGGREKLFF. Supplemented by reference TRBV2 and TRBJ1-4, the full variable domain reads EPEVTQTPSHQVTQMGQEVILRCVPISNHLYFYWYRQILGQKVEFLVSFYNNEISEKSEIFDDQFSVERPDGSNFTLKIRSTKLEDSAMYFCASRIGQGGREKLFFGSGTQLSVL.

The chain is built from TRBV7-6 and TRBJ2-2; 7 bases map to TRBD2. The V and J ends lost 1 base and 8 bases, in that order; junction bases with no gene match: 16. The germline V gene has CDR1 SGHVS and CDR2 FNYEAQ. The CDR3 length is 18 residues. CDR3 in DNA: TGTGCCAGCAGCTTAGGGGCCGGACTAGAGGAAGGAGGGGGGGAGCTGTTTTTT. It yields the protein CASSLGAGLEEGGGELFF.

This CDR3 reads CASSLDLLAGAGQFF. The DNA for the CDR3 is TGTGCCAGCAGCTTAGATTTACTAGCGGGAGCGGGGCAGTTCTTC. The chain couples TRBV11-2 to TRBJ2-1; 11 bases map to TRBD2. V trimming: 0 bases; J trimming: 12 bases; junction bases outside the gene matches: 7. Germline V gene sequence: CDR1 SGHAT, CDR2 FQNNGV. The CDR3 is made up of 15 amino acids. The full variable domain, with the rest looked up from reference TRBV11-2 and TRBJ2-1, is EAGVAQSPRYKIIEKRQSVAFWCNPISGHATLYWYQQILGQGPKLLIQFQNNGVVDDSQLPKDRFSAERLKGVDSTLKIQPAKLEDSAVYLCASSLDLLAGAGQFFGPGTRLTVL.

This sequence joins TRBV14 and TRBJ1-4; TRBD1 matches at 8 bases. Germline V gene data show CDR1 as SGHDN and CDR2 as FVKESK. The CDR3 extends over 15 amino acids. Trimming cost V 1 base and J 5 bases; bases outside gene matches: 3. The CDR3 is CASSQGRDRNEKLFF. The CDR3 nucleotides are TGTGCCAGCAGCCAAGGTCGGGACAGGAATGAAAAACTGTTTTTT.

The J gene is TRBJ1-5, the V gene TRBV28; D not certain. Germline assignment: CDR1 MDHEN and CDR2 SYDVKM. The V and J ends lost 4 bases and 0 bases respectively, with 13 bases between them. The CDR3 runs to 16 residues. CDR3: CASSSRETYSNQPQHF. The CDR3 nucleotides are TGTGCCAGCAGTTCCCGGGAGACTTATAGCAATCAGCCCCAGCATTTT.

The J gene is TRBJ2-1, the V gene TRBV11-2; 8 bases map to TRBD2. Germline CDR1 and CDR2: SGHAT and FQNNGV. J was trimmed by 6 bases and V by 1 base; bases with no gene match: 2. The CDR3 contains 14 residues. CDR3 DNA: TGTGCCAGCAGCTTAGGTCGGGGGGGCAATGAGCAGTTCTTC. It encodes CASSLGRGGNEQFF.

J is TRBJ2-3 and V is TRBV6-5, with 7 bases that match TRBD1. This CDR3 contains 13 residues. Germline CDR1 MNHEY, CDR2 SVGAGI. The V segment lost 8 bases and the J segment 0 bases; nucleotides outside the gene matches: 2. CDR3: CASLGQSTDTQYF. In nucleotides, the CDR3 is TGTGCCAGCCTGGGACAGAGCACAGATACGCAGTATTTT.

The chain couples TRBV18 to TRBJ2-2, with TRBD2 matching over 9 bases. CDR3 size: 15 residues. The V segment lost 1 base and the J segment 4 bases; nucleotides outside the gene matches: 1. Germline lookup yields CDR1 KGHSH and CDR2 LQKENI. CDR3 region: CASSPLAGATGELFF. The CDR3 region has the DNA TGTGCCAGCTCACCACTAGCGGGAGCCACCGGGGAGCTGTTTTTT.

The chain carries TRBV21-1 and TRBJ1-1; the table calls TRBD1, which could not be checked here. TRBV21-1 is tagged as a pseudogene. The length of the CDR3 is 16 residues. DNA for the CDR3: TGTGCCAGAAACTATCCATTGACAGGGGCGAACACTGAAGCTTTCTTT. Its protein is CARNYPLTGANTEAFF.

The chain couples TRBV5-8 to TRBJ1-1; no firm D call. The V end was cut by 3 bases, the J end by 8 bases, with 17 bases between. The CDR3 runs 14 residues. Germline V gives CDR1 SGHTS, CDR2 YDEGEE. The DNA for the CDR3 is TGTGCCAGCAGCTCCCGGAGGGCGAAAGGAGAAGCTTTCTTT. Amino acid sequence: CASSSRRAKGEAFF.

J is TRBJ2-7 and V is TRBV11-2, with D hard to call. The CDR3 is 15 residues long. CDR1 and CDR2 from the germline V gene are SGHAT and FQNNGV. V lost 0 bases and J 4 bases, leaving 13 bases between the germline ends. The CDR3 DNA is TGTGCCAGCAGCTTAGAAGCAAACCGAGGATACGAGCAGTACTTC. Encoded protein: CASSLEANRGYEQYF.

The chain combines TRBV27 with TRBJ2-7; no reliable D call. Trimming removed 6 bases from V and 1 base from J, with 4 bases in between. CDR3 length: 11 amino acids. Germline assignment: CDR1 MNHEY and CDR2 SMNVEV (reference sequence). Written as DNA, the CDR3 is TGTGCCAGCAGGCGATCCTACGAGCAGTACTTC. Translating it yields CASRRSYEQYF.

The J gene is TRBJ1-1, the V gene TRBV18; D is possibly TRBD1 (5 bases). The V and J ends lost 4 bases and 6 bases respectively, with 21 bases between them. The V gene's germline CDR1 is KGHSH and CDR2 LQKENI. The CDR3 contains 16 residues. The CDR3 spells CASSRGLLEGGSEAFF. Here the CDR3 DNA reads TGTGCCAGCTCACGGGGACTGCTAGAGGGTGGCTCTGAAGCTTTCTTT.

The chain couples TRBV12-3 or TRBV12-4 to TRBJ2-3; D remains ambiguous. The CDR3 runs 13 residues. V was pared by 3 bases and J by 3 bases, with 7 bases between. The chain's CDR3 is CASSFDWTDTQYF. CDR3 sequence (DNA): TGTGCCAGCAGTTTCGACTGGACAGATACGCAGTATTTT.

The gene calls are TRBV30 and TRBJ1-1; D is perhaps TRBD1 (6 bases). This CDR3 has 16 residues. The V gene lost 2 bases and the J gene lost 4 bases, with 20 bases spanning the gap. The germline CDR1 and CDR2 sequences are GTSNPN and SVGIG (reference sequence). CDR3 residues: CAWSIITGFAGTEAFF. CDR3 coding DNA: TGTGCCTGGAGTATTATTACAGGGTTCGCCGGCACTGAAGCTTTCTTT.

The chain recombines TRBV27 with TRBJ2-1; 10 bases map to TRBD2. The CDR3 length is 16 residues. Germline V gene lookup returns CDR1 MNHEY and CDR2 SMNVEV (reference sequence). J gave up 7 bases and V 2 bases, and 8 bases lay outside the gene matches. The CDR3 nucleotides read TGTGCCAGCAGTTTAAGGGGGCTAGCGGGAGCTAATGAGCAGTTCTTC. This encodes CASSLRGLAGANEQFF.